The next 28 T cell receptor beta chains were all read from a single sample in a study of CD8 T cells in ankylosing spondylitis. General observations from the study: In ankylosing spondylitis blood, a motif of eight highly homologous TCR beta variants appeared characteristic.

The antigens these receptors bind are not known. TCRdb recomputed calls from the 5' RACE reads with MiXCR, one row per CDR3 protein. The sample holds about 750,000 distinct CDR3 sequences, 19% seen once. Sample: blood, either unsorted or a sorted T cell fraction (not recorded which). These receptors came from a male donor with ankylosing spondylitis.

V gene TRBV11-2 combines with J gene TRBJ2-7; D might be TRBD1 or TRBD2, each matching 5 bases. The V end was cut by 7 bases, the J end by 2 bases, with 15 bases between. Germline V gives CDR1 SGHAT, CDR2 FQNNGV. The CDR3 is made up of 14 amino acids. The CDR3 coding sequence is TGTGCCAGCAAGCCAGGGAACGGGGCCTACGAGCAGTACTTC. Translating gives CASKPGNGAYEQYF. Together with reference TRBV11-2 and TRBJ2-7, the CDR3 gives the full variable domain: EAGVAQSPRYKIIEKRQSVAFWCNPISGHATLYWYQQILGQGPKLLIQFQNNGVVDDSQLPKDRFSAERLKGVDSTLKIQPAKLEDSAVYLCASKPGNGAYEQYFGPGTRLTVT.

The chain couples TRBV4-2 to TRBJ2-1; 14 bases are shared with TRBD2. This CDR3 has 18 residues. J lost 0 bases, V lost 4 bases, and 5 bases had no gene match. Germline values: CDR1 LGHNA, CDR2 YNFKEQ. This CDR3 is CASSPSGTSGSSYNEQFF. CDR3 nucleotides: TGTGCCAGCAGCCCGAGTGGGACTAGCGGGAGCTCCTACAATGAGCAGTTCTTC.

The chain joins TRBV4-2 to TRBJ2-1; D is perhaps TRBD2 (5 bases). The V gene's germline CDR1 is LGHNA and CDR2 YNFKEQ. V gave up 0 bases and J gave up 5 bases, with 8 bases separating them. This CDR3 spans 14 amino acids. CDR3 DNA: TGTGCCAGCAGCCAAGAACGGGGTAACAATGAGCAGTTCTTC. The encoded protein is CASSQERGNNEQFF.

This chain uses TRBV20-1 with TRBJ2-7; TRBD1 aligns across 8 bases. Germline loops: CDR1 DFQATT, CDR2 SNEGSKA (reference sequence). The CDR3 contains 15 residues. The ends lost 6 bases at V and 6 bases at J; junction bases unmatched: 16. DNA of the CDR3: TGCAGTGCCCACAGGGGGGAGAAAAGGGTTCGCGAGCAGTACTTC. This encodes CSAHRGEKRVREQYF.

This sequence joins TRBV9 and TRBJ2-5, with 8 bases lining up with TRBD1. The CDR3 contains 16 residues. V lost 1 base to trimming and J lost 5 bases; unmatched junction nucleotides: 10. Germline V gene sequence: CDR1 SGDLS, CDR2 YYNGEE. The CDR3 protein is CASSVRGDRSLETQYF. For the CDR3, the DNA is TGTGCCAGCAGCGTACGCGGGGACAGGTCCCTGGAGACCCAGTACTTC.

The chain employs TRBV5-1 and TRBJ1-2; D remains unclear. CDR1 and CDR2 from the germline V gene are SGHRS and YFSETQ. Trimming cost V 1 base and J 5 bases, with 18 bases left between them. This CDR3 spans 16 amino acids. This CDR3 is CASSLRADLGEYGYTF. The DNA of the CDR3 is TGCGCCAGCAGCTTGAGGGCGGACCTAGGAGAATATGGCTACACCTTC.

The chain combines TRBV20-1 with TRBJ1-6, with 7 bases identical to TRBD1. J gave up 6 bases and V 0 bases, and 2 bases lay outside the gene matches. There are 14 residues in the CDR3. Germline loops: CDR1 DFQATT, CDR2 SNEGSKA (reference sequence). The DNA for the CDR3 is TGCAGTGCTAGAGAGGGACAGCTTAATTCACCCCTCCACTTT. Translation: CSAREGQLNSPLHF.

This chain links TRBV5-1 with TRBJ1-4, with 10 bases identical to TRBD1. Germline V CDR1 and CDR2: SGHRS, YFSETQ. The CDR3 has 16 amino acids. Trimming removed 0 bases from V and 7 bases from J; junction bases left unmatched: 6. DNA of the CDR3: TGCGCCAGCAGCTTGGGCTCCGGGACAGGGGCTGAAAAACTGTTTTTT. It encodes CASSLGSGTGAEKLFF.

This clonotype was counted a few times. This chain links TRBV5-1 with TRBJ2-1; the D is unclear. The germline CDR1 and CDR2 sequences are SGHRS and YFSETQ. V shed 2 bases and J shed 2 bases, with 11 bases lying between them. This CDR3 is 15 amino acids long. CDR3 residues: CASSFESGPYNEQFF. The CDR3 nucleotides are TGCGCCAGCAGCTTCGAGTCCGGCCCCTACAATGAGCAGTTCTTC. The full variable domain, in which reference TRBV5-1 and TRBJ2-1 provide the parts outside the CDR3, is KAGVTQTPRYLIKTRGQQVTLSCSPISGHRSVSWYQQTPGQGLQFLFEYFSETQRNKGNFPGRFSGRQFSNSRSEMNVSTLELGDSALYLCASSFESGPYNEQFFGPGTRLTVL.

The chain combines TRBV6-1 with TRBJ2-3, with 8 nucleotides matching TRBD1. Germline assignment: CDR1 MNHNS and CDR2 SASEGT. The trim removed 3 bases at V and 2 bases at J, leaving 7 bases unmatched. This CDR3 is built from 16 residues. CDR3 sequence (DNA): TGTGCCAGCAGTGACGCAGGGGGCTCGGACACAGATACGCAGTATTTT. Protein: CASSDAGGSDTDTQYF.

This clonotype appeared a few times. The chain is built from TRBV5-1 and TRBJ1-1, with D perhaps TRBD1 (5 bases). The CDR3 has 17 amino acids. Between the trimmed V and J ends, which lost 0 bases and 3 bases, there was a span of 18 bases. Looked up from germline, CDR1 is SGHRS and CDR2 is YFSETQ. CDR3 bases: TGCGCCAGCAGCTTGGCACCCCAGACGGGGGGGTACACTGAAGCTTTCTTT. This gives the protein CASSLAPQTGGYTEAFF.

This clonotype was detected ten times or more. The chain recombines TRBV29-1 with TRBJ2-7; D gene uncertain. Trimming removed 4 bases from V and 2 bases from J, with 9 bases in between. The CDR3 sequence is 12 residues long. CDR1 and CDR2 from the germline V gene are SQVTM and ANQGSEA. The CDR3 coding sequence is TGCAGCGTTGTATTAGGGACCTACGAGCAGTACTTC. It specifies CSVVLGTYEQYF.

This clonotype has just a few counts. The chain has TRBV12-3 or TRBV12-4 and TRBJ1-2; D gene unclear. With 10 bases removed from V and 4 bases from J, the gap between germline ends came to 10 bases. This CDR3 contains 11 residues. The CDR3 region is CATRRLYGYTF. CDR3 bases: TGTGCCACCAGGCGTCTCTATGGCTACACCTTC.

The table lists this clonotype with many counts. This rearrangement joins TRBV12-3 or TRBV12-4 to TRBJ2-7, with D perhaps matching TRBD1 or TRBD2 (5 bases each). The CDR3 spans 13 residues. Trimming shortened V by 6 bases and J by 2 bases, and 11 bases separated the two germline ends. Here the CDR3 reads CASSLRDPYEQYF. DNA of the CDR3: TGTGCCAGCAGCCTCAGGGACCCCTACGAGCAGTACTTC.

This clonotype was picked up a small number of times. The chain combines TRBV7-9 with TRBJ1-1, with 7 bases that match TRBD1. This CDR3 has 15 residues. Germline V gene sequence: CDR1 SEHNR, CDR2 FQNEAQ (reference sequence). The V segment lost 4 bases and the J segment 11 bases; nucleotides outside the gene matches: 16. This CDR3 reads CASSSGSPGGMRAFF. The CDR3 DNA is TGTGCCAGCAGCTCGGGGTCGCCAGGGGGTATGCGGGCTTTCTTT.

The J gene is TRBJ2-7, the V gene TRBV12-3 or TRBV12-4, with D unclear. The CDR3 totals 14 residues. V lost 7 bases to trimming and J lost 2 bases, with 15 bases between them. CDR3: CASNLLGIAYEQYF. In nucleotides, the CDR3 is TGTGCCAGCAACCTCCTAGGGATCGCCTACGAGCAGTACTTC.

The chain has TRBV27 and TRBJ2-1; tentatively, D is TRBD1 or TRBD2 (6 bases each). This CDR3 comprises 15 residues. V was pared by 2 bases and J by 4 bases, with 12 bases between. CDR1 and CDR2 (germline): MNHEY, SMNVEV (reference sequence). CDR3 in amino acids: CASSLRGPLYNEQFF. Written as DNA, the CDR3 is TGTGCCAGCAGTTTACGGGGGCCGTTATACAATGAGCAGTTCTTC.

In its sample, this clonotype was seen a few times. The chain is built from TRBV12-3 or TRBV12-4 and TRBJ2-7, with TRBD1 matching over 10 bases. This CDR3 contains 16 residues. V lost 5 bases and J lost 1; bases outside the gene matches: 8. The CDR3 loop reads CASSTRDRGMSYEQYF. The CDR3 DNA reads TGTGCCAGCAGTACCAGGGACAGGGGCATGTCCTACGAGCAGTACTTC.

Only a few counts were recorded for this clonotype. The conserved phenylalanine or tryptophan is not found at the CDR3 terminus, so this likely reflects a read error. Because the CDR3's place on the DNA is in doubt, the DNA is left out and the CDR3 is given as listed by TCRdb. The J gene is TRBJ2-7, the V gene TRBV7-2; the table's D call, TRBD1, has no DNA check behind it. Inclusive of both ends, the CDR3 amounts to 8 amino acids. Germline CDR1 SGHTA, CDR2 FQGNSA. CDR3 sequence reads: CASSLEGG.

This clonotype has only a few counts. The chain carries TRBV4-3 and TRBJ1-4; 7 nucleotides line up with TRBD1. CDR1 and CDR2 from the germline V gene are LGHNA and YSLEER. The CDR3 runs 14 residues. V trimming: 4 bases; J trimming: 8 bases; junction bases outside the gene matches: 7. This chain's CDR3 is CASSPGTASEKLFF. DNA of the CDR3: TGCGCCAGCAGCCCCGGGACAGCGAGCGAAAAACTGTTTTTT.

This chain uses TRBV12-3 or TRBV12-4 with TRBJ1-5; possible D gene TRBD1, 5 bases. The CDR3 is 15 amino acids. Trimming took off 3 bases at V and 2 bases at J, with 11 bases between the two ends. The CDR3 DNA sequence: TGTGCCAGCAGTTTCCAGGGTGTAGGCAATCAGCCCCAGCATTTT. This gives the protein CASSFQGVGNQPQHF.

The gene calls are TRBV5-4 and TRBJ2-3; possible D gene TRBD1, 6 bases. CDR1 and CDR2 (germline): SGHNT, YYREEE (reference sequence). Trimming took off 2 bases at V and 3 bases at J, with 13 bases between the two ends. This CDR3 comprises 15 residues. CDR3 amino acids: CASSLYTGRTDTQYF. The CDR3 DNA reads TGTGCCAGCAGCTTATACACAGGGCGTACAGATACGCAGTATTTT. Filled out from reference TRBV5-4 and TRBJ2-3, the complete variable domain reads ETGVTQSPTHLIKTRGQQVTLRCSSQSGHNTVSWYQQALGQGPQFIFQYYREEENGRGNFPPRFSGLQFPNYSSELNVNALELDDSALYLCASSLYTGRTDTQYFGPGTRLTVL.

This chain joins TRBV5-3 and TRBJ2-7; unclear D gene. TRBV5-3 is treated as an ORF (open reading frame) with a function not yet certain. The CDR3 contains 10 residues. Trimming cost V 7 bases and J 5 bases, with 7 bases left between them. The CDR3 region has the DNA TGTGCCAGATGGACGGACGAGCAGTACTTC. This gives the protein CARWTDEQYF.

The CDR3 DNA is TGTGCCAGCAGCCAAGAAAGACAGCTAACCGGGGAGCTGTTTTTT. Its protein product is CASSQERQLTGELFF. The chain is built from TRBV14 and TRBJ2-2; maybe TRBD1 (5 bases). Germline loops: CDR1 SGHDN, CDR2 FVKESK. V was clipped by 0 bases and J by 5 bases, with 10 bases between them. This CDR3 contains 15 residues.

The V gene is TRBV12-5, the J gene TRBJ2-7; D is perhaps TRBD1 or TRBD2 (5 bases each). Germline values: CDR1 LGHNT, CDR2 FRNRAP. V was shortened by 4 bases and J by 3 bases, with 16 bases between the two germline ends. CDR3 length: 15 residues. The CDR3, as DNA: TGTGCTAGTGGTTCCCCCCCGTGTGGGGGCTACGAGCAGTACTTC. Protein sequence: CASGSPPCGGYEQYF. Using reference TRBV12-5 and TRBJ2-7 for the parts outside the CDR3, the full variable domain is DARVTQTPRHKVTEMGQEVTMRCQPILGHNTVFWYRQTMMQGLELLAYFRNRAPLDDSGMPKDRFSAEMPDATLATLKIQPSEPRDSAVYFCASGSPPCGGYEQYFGPGTRLTVT.

The rearrangement uses TRBV2 and TRBJ2-1, with D tentatively TRBD2 (6 bases). V lost 4 bases and J 1 base, leaving 8 bases between the germline ends. The CDR3 runs 14 residues. Germline lookup yields CDR1 SNHLY and CDR2 FYNNEI. In DNA, the CDR3 is TGTGCCAGCAGTGGGGGGGTGTCCTACAATGAGCAGTTCTTC. It encodes CASSGGVSYNEQFF.

The chain recombines TRBV12-3 or TRBV12-4 with TRBJ1-1; no clear D gene. This CDR3 has 13 amino acids. Trimming stripped 5 bases from V and 0 bases from J, with 7 bases between. This CDR3 is CASSTTMNTEAFF. CDR3 DNA sequence: TGTGCCAGCAGTACTACAATGAACACTGAAGCTTTCTTT.

Many counts were recorded for this clonotype. This rearrangement joins TRBV6-5 to TRBJ2-7; no reliable D call. The CDR3 loop spans 15 amino acids. V was shortened by 0 bases and J by 0 bases, with 9 bases between the two germline ends. Germline CDR1 is MNHEY and CDR2 is SVGAGI. The CDR3 sequence: CASSYSGSASYEQYF. CDR3 sequence (DNA): TGTGCCAGCAGTTACTCAGGTTCCGCCTCCTACGAGCAGTACTTC.